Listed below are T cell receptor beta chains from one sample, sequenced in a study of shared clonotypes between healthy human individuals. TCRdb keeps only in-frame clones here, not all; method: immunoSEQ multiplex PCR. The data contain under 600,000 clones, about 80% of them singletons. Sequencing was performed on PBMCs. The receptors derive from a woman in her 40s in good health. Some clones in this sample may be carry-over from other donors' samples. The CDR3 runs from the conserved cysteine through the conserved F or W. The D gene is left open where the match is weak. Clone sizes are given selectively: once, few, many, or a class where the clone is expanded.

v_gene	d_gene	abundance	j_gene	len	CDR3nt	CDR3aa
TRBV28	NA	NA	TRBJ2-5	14	TGTGCCAGCAGCCCCCCCGGGAGAGTGGAGACCCAGTACTTC	CASSPPGRVETQYF
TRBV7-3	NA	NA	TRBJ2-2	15	TGTGCCAGCAGCTTATCAGGGGTCGACACCGGGGAGCTGTTTTTT	CASSLSGVDTGELFF
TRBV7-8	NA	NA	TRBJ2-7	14	TGTGCCAGCAGCTTAGTAACAGCCTTCTACGAGCAGTACTTC	CASSLVTAFYEQYF
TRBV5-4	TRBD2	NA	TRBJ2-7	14	TGTGCCAGCAGCCCAAGCGGGAGCTATTCCGAGCAGTACTTC	CASSPSGSYSEQYF
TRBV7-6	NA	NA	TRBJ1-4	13	TGTGCCAGCAGCTTAGGACACAGTGAAAAACTGTTTTTT	CASSLGHSEKLFF
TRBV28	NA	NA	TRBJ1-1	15	TGTGCCAGCAGTTTACTGATGGGGGCAGACACTGAAGCTTTCTTT	CASSLLMGADTEAFF
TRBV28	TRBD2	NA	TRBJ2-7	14	TGTGCCAGCAGTTTATGGCGGGGGGGCTACGAGCAGTACTTC	CASSLWRGGYEQYF
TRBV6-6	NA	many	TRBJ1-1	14	TGTGCCAGCAGTTACTCGACTCTGAACACTGAAGCTTTCTTT	CASSYSTLNTEAFF
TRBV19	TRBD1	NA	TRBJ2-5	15	TGTGCCAGTAGTGCACACTACAGGGGGCGGGAGACCCAGTACTTC	CASSAHYRGRETQYF
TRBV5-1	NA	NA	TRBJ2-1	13	TGCGCCAGCAGCTTCAGGCCGGACAATGAGCAGTTCTTC	CASSFRPDNEQFF
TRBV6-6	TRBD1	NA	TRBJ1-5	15	TGTGCCAGCAGCAGGACAGGGTACAGCAATCAGCCCCAGCATTTT	CASSRTGYSNQPQHF
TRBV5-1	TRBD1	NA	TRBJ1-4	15	TGCGCCAGCAGCCCAAGACAGGGATTCACTGAAAAACTGTTTTTT	CASSPRQGFTEKLFF
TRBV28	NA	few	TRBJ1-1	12	TGTGCCAGCAGGAACCCTACGGAAGAGCCTTTCTTT	CASRNPTEEPFF
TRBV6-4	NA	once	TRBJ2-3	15	TGTGCCAGCAGTGACAGTAGCGAATCCACAGATACGCAGTATTTT	CASSDSSESTDTQYF
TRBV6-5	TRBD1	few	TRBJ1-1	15	TGTGCCAGCAGTTACTCGGGACAGATGAACACTGAAGCTTTCTTT	CASSYSGQMNTEAFF
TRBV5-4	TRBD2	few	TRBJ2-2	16	TGTGCCAGCAGCCCCCGGGGCGGGAGAGGCACCGGGGAGCTGTTTTTT	CASSPRGGRGTGELFF
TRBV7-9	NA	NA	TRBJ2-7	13	TGTGCCAGCAGCCCGGGACAACTCTACGAGCAGTACTTC	CASSPGQLYEQYF
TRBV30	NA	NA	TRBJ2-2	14	TGTGCCTTGAGTGTGAGGCGGAACACCGGGGAGCTGTTTTTT	CALSVRRNTGELFF
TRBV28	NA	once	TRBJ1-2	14	TGTGCCAGCAGTGGGGGGGGGCTCACCTATGGCTACACCTTC	CASSGGGLTYGYTF
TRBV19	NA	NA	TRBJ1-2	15	TGTGCCAGTAGTATAGCTCGGAGCAGGGGCTATGGCTACACCTTC	CASSIARSRGYGYTF
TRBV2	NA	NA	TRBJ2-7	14	TGTGCCAGCAGTGAAGCTGGTCCAGTCTACGAGCAGTACTTC	CASSEAGPVYEQYF
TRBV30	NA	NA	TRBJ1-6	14	TGTGCCTGGAGACCAGGACGGGCCGGGTCACCCCTCCACTTT	CAWRPGRAGSPLHF
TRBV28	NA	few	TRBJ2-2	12	TGTGCCAGCAGTTTAGACACCGGGGAGCTGTTTTTT	CASSLDTGELFF
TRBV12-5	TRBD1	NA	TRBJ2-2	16	TGTGCTAGTGGTTCGGACACGGGACAGGGGACCGCTGAGCTGTTTTTT	CASGSDTGQGTAELFF
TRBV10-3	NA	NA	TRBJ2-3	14	TGTGCCATCGGAGACAGCAGCCACACAGATACGCAGTATTTT	CAIGDSSHTDTQYF
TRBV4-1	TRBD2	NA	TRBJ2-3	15	TGCGCCAGCAGCCCGGGACTAGCGGGTACAGATACGCAGTATTTT	CASSPGLAGTDTQYF
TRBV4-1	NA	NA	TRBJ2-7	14	TGCGCCAGCAGCCCCCGGGACTCCTCCTACGAGCAGTACTTC	CASSPRDSSYEQYF
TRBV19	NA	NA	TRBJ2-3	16	TGTGCCAGCACACAGAGGGTGGGAGGAAGCACAGATACGCAGTATTTT	CASTQRVGGSTDTQYF
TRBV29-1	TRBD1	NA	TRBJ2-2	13	TGCAGCGTTGATCAGGGGGCCACCGGGGAGCTGTTTTTT	CSVDQGATGELFF
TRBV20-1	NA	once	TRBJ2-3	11	TGCAGTGCTAGAGTTGTAGATACGCAGTATTTT	CSARVVDTQYF
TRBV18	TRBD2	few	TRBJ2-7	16	TGTGCCAGCTCACCACCGGGGGCGGGAGGGCCGTACGAGCAGTACTTC	CASSPPGAGGPYEQYF
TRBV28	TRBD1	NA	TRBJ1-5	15	TGTGCCAGCAGTTTCTTAGGGACAGGTGAACAGCCCCAGCATTTT	CASSFLGTGEQPQHF
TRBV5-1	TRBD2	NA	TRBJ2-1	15	TGCGCCAGCAGCTCTACCGGGACTAGCGAGCAGGAGCAGTTCTTC	CASSSTGTSEQEQFF
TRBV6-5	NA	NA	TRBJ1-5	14	TGTGCCAGCAGCAGGGACTTGGGCAATCAGCCCCAGCATTTT	CASSRDLGNQPQHF
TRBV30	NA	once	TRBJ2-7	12	TGTGCCTGGACGGTAACACGCTACGAGCAGTACTTC	CAWTVTRYEQYF
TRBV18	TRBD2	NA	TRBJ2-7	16	TGTGCCAGCTCACCGGGGGGGAGTGCCCGCTCCTACGAGCAGTACTTC	CASSPGGSARSYEQYF
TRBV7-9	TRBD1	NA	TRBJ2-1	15	TGTGCCAGCAGCCGGGGACAGCTAAAATACAATGAGCAGTTCTTC	CASSRGQLKYNEQFF
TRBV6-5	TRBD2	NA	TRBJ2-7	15	TGTGCCAGCAGATCCCCTCGGGGGGGGTCCTACGAGCAGTACTTC	CASRSPRGGSYEQYF
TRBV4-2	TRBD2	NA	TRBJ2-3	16	TGTGCCAGCAGCCAAAGCGCGGGAGAGGGTACAGATACGCAGTATTTT	CASSQSAGEGTDTQYF
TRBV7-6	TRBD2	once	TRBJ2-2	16	TGTGCCAGCAGCACTTGGACTAGCGGGAAAATCGGGGAGCTGTTTTTT	CASSTWTSGKIGELFF
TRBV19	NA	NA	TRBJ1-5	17	TGTGCCAGTAGATGGACATACACGGGGAAAAGCAATCAGCCCCAGCATTTT	CASRWTYTGKSNQPQHF
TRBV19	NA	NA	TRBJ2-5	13	TGTGCCAGTAGGAACGCGATCCAAGAGACCCAGTACTTC	CASRNAIQETQYF
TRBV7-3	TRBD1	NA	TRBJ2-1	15	TGTGCCAGCAGCTTTTCCGGGACAGGCTACAATGAGCAGTTCTTC	CASSFSGTGYNEQFF
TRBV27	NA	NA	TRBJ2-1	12	TGTGCCAGCGCGGGCTCCTACAATGAGCAGTTCTTC	CASAGSYNEQFF
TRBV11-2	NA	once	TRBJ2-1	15	TGTGCCAGCAGCTTTAACGCCGCCGCTTACAATGAGCAGTTCTTC	CASSFNAAAYNEQFF
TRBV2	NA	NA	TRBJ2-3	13	TGTGCCAGCAGCCTAATGGGCACAGATACGCAGTATTTT	CASSLMGTDTQYF
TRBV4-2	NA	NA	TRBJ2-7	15	TGTGCCAGCAGCTCAGGAACAGCGGCCTCCTACGAGCAGTACTTC	CASSSGTAASYEQYF
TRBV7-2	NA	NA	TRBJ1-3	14	TGTGCCAGCAGCTTAGCCGGAACTGGAAACACCATATATTTT	CASSLAGTGNTIYF
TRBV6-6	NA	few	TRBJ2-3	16	TGTGCCAGCAGTTACTCCGGGACAAAAAGCACAGATACGCAGTATTTT	CASSYSGTKSTDTQYF
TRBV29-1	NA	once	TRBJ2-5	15	TGCAGCGTTGTCCCCGGGGTGGGAAACCAAGAGACCCAGTACTTC	CSVVPGVGNQETQYF
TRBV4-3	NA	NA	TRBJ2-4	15	TGCGCCAGCAGCCAAGAGGTGACAGCCAAAAACATTCAGTACTTC	CASSQEVTAKNIQYF
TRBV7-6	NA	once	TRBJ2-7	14	TGTGCCAGCAGCCGGGGGACAGCCATCTACGAGCAGTACTTC	CASSRGTAIYEQYF